Each of the 8 T cell receptor beta chains below was sequenced from the same sample in a study of blood T cell repertoires in COVID-19. The table came from immunoSEQ multiplex PCR; TCRdb's copy has only in-frame clones and leaves some out. Of roughly 250,000 clones detected, 70% to 90% appear once; the ten largest clones hold 2.3%. What was sequenced was peripheral blood. These receptors were obtained from a woman aged 45-65 years with acute or convalescent COVID-19.

This sequence joins TRBV29-1 and TRBJ2-7; 10 bases are a match to TRBD1. This CDR3 has 15 residues. CDR1 SQVTM and CDR2 ANQGSEA come from the germline V gene. The V gene end was trimmed by 7 bases and the J gene end by 3 bases; junction bases not matched to a gene: 12. Here the CDR3 DNA reads TGCAGCGCCAAGACGCCGGGACAGGGGTACTACGAGCAGTACTTC. Translated: CSAKTPGQGYYEQYF.

The V gene is TRBV5-6, the J gene TRBJ2-3; TRBD1 is a possible D gene (6 bases). V was shortened by 4 bases and J by 2 bases, with 11 bases between the two germline ends. The CDR3 has 14 residues. Germline V gives CDR1 SGHDT, CDR2 YYEEEE. CDR3 bases: TGTGCCAGCAGCCGACAGGACCTCACAGATACGCAGTATTTT. It translates to CASSRQDLTDTQYF.

This rearrangement joins TRBV9 to TRBJ2-1; 11 nucleotides agree with TRBD1. CDR3 length: 20 amino acids. After removal of 0 bases from V and 0 bases from J, the junction contained 11 bases not matched to a gene. CDR1 is SGDLS, CDR2 YYNGEE, per germline. The CDR3 coding sequence is TGTGCCAGCAGCGTAGCTCGGACAGGGGGCGGTTTGGGCTCCTACAATGAGCAGTTCTTC. This encodes CASSVARTGGGLGSYNEQFF. Based on the CDR3 plus reference TRBV9 and TRBJ2-1, the full variable domain is DSGVTQTPKHLITATGQRVTLRCSPRSGDLSVYWYQQSLDQGLQFLIQYYNGEERAKGNILERFSAQQFPDLHSELNLSSLELGDSALYFCASSVARTGGGLGSYNEQFFGPGTRLTVL.

Here the CDR3 reads CASRTGDEQYF. The CDR3 nucleotides are TGTGCCAGCAGGACGGGAGATGAGCAGTACTTC. This chain links TRBV2 with TRBJ2-7; a weak D match, TRBD2 (6 bases). CDR1 and CDR2 (germline): SNHLY, FYNNEI. CDR3 length: 11 amino acids. Trimming cost V 6 bases and J 7 bases, with 10 bases left between them.

The rearrangement joins TRBV7-9 to TRBJ2-2; perhaps TRBD2 as D (5 bases). Germline loops: CDR1 SEHNR, CDR2 FQNEAQ (reference sequence). The CDR3 extends over 12 amino acids. V dropped 4 bases and J dropped 7 bases, with 7 bases sitting between them. CDR3: CASSYDYGELFF. CDR3 nucleotides: TGTGCCAGCAGCTACGACTACGGGGAGCTGTTTTTT.

This chain connects TRBV2 to TRBJ2-7, with 11 bases lining up with TRBD2. CDR3 length equals 14 residues. Germline CDR1 and CDR2: SNHLY and FYNNEI. V trimming: 6 bases; J trimming: 6 bases; junction bases outside the gene matches: 7. Here the CDR3 DNA reads TGTGCCAGCAGAGTGACTAGCGGGACCCGCGAGCAGTACTTC. Its protein product is CASRVTSGTREQYF.

This sequence joins TRBV5-1 and TRBJ1-4; TRBD1 aligns across 10 bases. The V segment lost 4 bases and the J segment 4 bases; nucleotides outside the gene matches: 4. The CDR3 spans 15 residues. CDR1 and CDR2 from the germline V gene are SGHRS and YFSETQ. The CDR3 loop is CASSLGDRGNEKLFF. In DNA form, the CDR3 reads TGCGCCAGCAGCCTCGGGGACAGGGGTAATGAAAAACTGTTTTTT.

The genes are TRBV11-3 and TRBJ2-3, with a weak D call TRBD2 (6 bases). Germline V gives CDR1 SGHNT, CDR2 YENEEA. This CDR3 spans 16 amino acids. V was shortened by 1 base and J by 2 bases, with 13 bases between the two germline ends. The CDR3 sequence: CASSLGSRGLTDTQYF. In DNA form, the CDR3 reads TGTGCCAGCAGCTTAGGGTCGCGGGGCCTCACAGATACGCAGTATTTT.